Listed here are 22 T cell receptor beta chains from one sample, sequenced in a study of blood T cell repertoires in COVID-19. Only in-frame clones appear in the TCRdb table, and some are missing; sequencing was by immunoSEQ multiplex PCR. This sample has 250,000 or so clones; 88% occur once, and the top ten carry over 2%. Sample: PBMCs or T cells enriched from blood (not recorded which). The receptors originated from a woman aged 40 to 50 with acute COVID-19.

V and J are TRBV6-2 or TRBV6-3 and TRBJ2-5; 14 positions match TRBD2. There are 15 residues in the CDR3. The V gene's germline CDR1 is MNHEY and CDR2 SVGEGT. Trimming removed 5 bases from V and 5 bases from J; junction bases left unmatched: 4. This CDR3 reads CASSRRLAGGETQYF. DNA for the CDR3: TGTGCCAGCAGTCGACGACTAGCGGGGGGGGAGACCCAGTACTTC.

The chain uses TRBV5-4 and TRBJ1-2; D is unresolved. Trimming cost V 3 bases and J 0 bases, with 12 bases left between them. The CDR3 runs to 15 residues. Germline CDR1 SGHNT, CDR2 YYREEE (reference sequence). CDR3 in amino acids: CASSSPGLTNYGYTF. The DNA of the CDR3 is TGTGCCAGCAGCTCCCCCGGACTGACTAACTATGGCTACACCTTC. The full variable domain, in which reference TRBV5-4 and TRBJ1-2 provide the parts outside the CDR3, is ETGVTQSPTHLIKTRGQQVTLRCSSQSGHNTVSWYQQALGQGPQFIFQYYREEENGRGNFPPRFSGLQFPNYSSELNVNALELDDSALYLCASSSPGLTNYGYTFGSGTRLTVV.

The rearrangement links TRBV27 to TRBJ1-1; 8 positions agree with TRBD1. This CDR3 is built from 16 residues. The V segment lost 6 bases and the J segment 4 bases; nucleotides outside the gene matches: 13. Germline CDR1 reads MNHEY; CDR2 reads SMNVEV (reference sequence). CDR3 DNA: TGTGCCAGCAGCCGAGATCGACAGGGGCGGAGCACTGAAGCTTTCTTT. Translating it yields CASSRDRQGRSTEAFF.

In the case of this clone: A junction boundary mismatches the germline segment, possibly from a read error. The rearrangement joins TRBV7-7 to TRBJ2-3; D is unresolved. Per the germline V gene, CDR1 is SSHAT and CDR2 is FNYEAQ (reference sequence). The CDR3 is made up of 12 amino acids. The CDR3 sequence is CASSRVPDTQYF. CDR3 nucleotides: TGTGCTAGCAGCCGCGTCCCAGATACGCAGTATTTT.

The CDR3 spells CASSSGQGTVTYEQYF. Written as DNA, the CDR3 is TGCGCCAGCAGCTCCGGACAGGGGACAGTGACCTACGAGCAGTACTTC. The V call is TRBV5-1, the J call TRBJ2-7; 9 bases match TRBD1. The germline V gene encodes CDR1 SGHRS and CDR2 YFSETQ. CDR3 size: 16 residues. The V and J ends lost 3 bases and 2 bases, in that order; junction bases with no gene match: 9.

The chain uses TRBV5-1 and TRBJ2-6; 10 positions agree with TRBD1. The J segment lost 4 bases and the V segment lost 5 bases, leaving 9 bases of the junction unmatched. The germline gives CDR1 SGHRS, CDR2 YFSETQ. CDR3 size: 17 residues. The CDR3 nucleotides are TGCGCCAGCAGATATAGACAGGGGGCGCCAGGGGCCAACGTCCTGACTTTC. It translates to CASRYRQGAPGANVLTF.

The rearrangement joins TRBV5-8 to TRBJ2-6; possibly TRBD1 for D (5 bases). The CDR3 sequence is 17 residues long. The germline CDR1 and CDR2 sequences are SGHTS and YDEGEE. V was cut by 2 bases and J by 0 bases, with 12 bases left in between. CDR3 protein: CASSFYTGLSGANVLTF. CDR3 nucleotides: TGTGCCAGCAGCTTCTACACAGGCCTCTCTGGGGCCAACGTCCTGACTTTC.

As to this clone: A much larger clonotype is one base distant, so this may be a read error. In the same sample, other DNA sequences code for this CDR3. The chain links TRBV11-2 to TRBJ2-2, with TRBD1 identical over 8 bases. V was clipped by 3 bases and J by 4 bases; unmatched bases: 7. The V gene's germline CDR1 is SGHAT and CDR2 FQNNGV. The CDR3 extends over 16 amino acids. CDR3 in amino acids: CASSFRTGSSTGELFF. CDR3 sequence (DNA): TGTGCCAGCAGCTTTAGGACAGGGTCCAGCACCGGGGAGCTGTTTTTT.

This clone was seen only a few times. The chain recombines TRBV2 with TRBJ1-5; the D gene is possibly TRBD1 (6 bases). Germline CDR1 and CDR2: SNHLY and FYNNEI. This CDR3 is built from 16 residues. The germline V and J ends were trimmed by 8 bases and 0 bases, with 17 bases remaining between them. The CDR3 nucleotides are TGTGCCAGCGGCAGACAGGAAGGATATAGCAATCAGCCCCAGCATTTT. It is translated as CASGRQEGYSNQPQHF.

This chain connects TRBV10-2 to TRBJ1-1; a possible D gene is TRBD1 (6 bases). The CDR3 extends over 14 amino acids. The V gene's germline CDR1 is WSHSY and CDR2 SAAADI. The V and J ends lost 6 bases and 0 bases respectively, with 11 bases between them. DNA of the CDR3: TGCGCCAGCAGGCAGGGGTTGATGAACACTGAAGCTTTCTTT. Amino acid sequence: CASRQGLMNTEAFF.

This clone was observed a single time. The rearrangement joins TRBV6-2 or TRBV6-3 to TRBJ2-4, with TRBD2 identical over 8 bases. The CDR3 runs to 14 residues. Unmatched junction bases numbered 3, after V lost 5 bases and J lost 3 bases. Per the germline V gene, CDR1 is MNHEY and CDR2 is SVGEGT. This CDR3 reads CASSDRGGKNIQYF. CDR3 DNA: TGTGCCAGCAGTGACCGGGGGGGCAAAAACATTCAGTACTTC.

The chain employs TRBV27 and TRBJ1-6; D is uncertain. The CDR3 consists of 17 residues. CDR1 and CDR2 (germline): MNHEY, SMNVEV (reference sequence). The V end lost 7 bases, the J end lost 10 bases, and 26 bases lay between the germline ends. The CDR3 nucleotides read TGTGCCAGCACCGAAACGGCAGATCGGATTTCAGGATCACCCCTCCACTTT. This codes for CASTETADRISGSPLHF.

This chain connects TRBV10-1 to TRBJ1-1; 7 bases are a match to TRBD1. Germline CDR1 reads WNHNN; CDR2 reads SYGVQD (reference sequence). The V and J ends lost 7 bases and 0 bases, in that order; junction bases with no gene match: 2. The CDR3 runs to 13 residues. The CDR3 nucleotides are TGCGCCAGCAAACAGGGGATGAACACTGAAGCTTTCTTT. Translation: CASKQGMNTEAFF.

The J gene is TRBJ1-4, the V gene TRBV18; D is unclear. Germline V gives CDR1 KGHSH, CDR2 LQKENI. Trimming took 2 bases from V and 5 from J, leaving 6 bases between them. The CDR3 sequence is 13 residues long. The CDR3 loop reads CASSPELNEKLFF. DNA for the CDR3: TGTGCCAGCTCACCAGAGTTGAATGAAAAACTGTTTTTT.

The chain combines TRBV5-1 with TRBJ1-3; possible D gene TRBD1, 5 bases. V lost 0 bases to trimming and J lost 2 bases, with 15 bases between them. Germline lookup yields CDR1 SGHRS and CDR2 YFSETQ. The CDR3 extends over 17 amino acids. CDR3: CASSLGISRVAGNTIYF. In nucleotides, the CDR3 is TGCGCCAGCAGCTTGGGGATAAGCAGGGTGGCTGGAAACACCATATATTTT.

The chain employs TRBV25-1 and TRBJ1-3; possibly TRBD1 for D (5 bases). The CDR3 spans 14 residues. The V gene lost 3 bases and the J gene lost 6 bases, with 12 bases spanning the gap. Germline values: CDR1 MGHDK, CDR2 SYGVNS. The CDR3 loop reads CASSDVGGANTIYF. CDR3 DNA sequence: TGTGCCAGCAGTGACGTCGGAGGGGCAAACACCATATATTTT.

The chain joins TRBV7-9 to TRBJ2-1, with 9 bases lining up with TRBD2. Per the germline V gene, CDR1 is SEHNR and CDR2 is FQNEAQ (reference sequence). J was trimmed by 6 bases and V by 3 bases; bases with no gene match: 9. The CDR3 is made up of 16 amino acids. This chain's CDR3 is CASSLGSGGILNEQFF. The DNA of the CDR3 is TGTGCCAGCAGCTTGGGAAGCGGGGGGATCCTCAATGAGCAGTTCTTC.

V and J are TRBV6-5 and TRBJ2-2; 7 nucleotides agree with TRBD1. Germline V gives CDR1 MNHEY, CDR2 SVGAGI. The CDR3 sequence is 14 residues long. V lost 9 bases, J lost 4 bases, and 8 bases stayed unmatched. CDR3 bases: TGTGCCAGTTCTGGGACAGCTCTCACCGGGGAGCTGTTTTTT. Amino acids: CASSGTALTGELFF.

The CDR3 region has the DNA TGCGCCAGCTGCTACTTAGCGGGGGGGAGCACAGATACGCAGTATTTT. Amino acid sequence: CASCYLAGGSTDTQYF. The chain has TRBV4-1 and TRBJ2-3; 11 nucleotides line up with TRBD2. Trimming removed 8 bases from V and 0 bases from J; junction bases left unmatched: 7. The CDR3 is made up of 16 amino acids. The V gene's germline CDR1 is MGHRA and CDR2 YSYEKL.

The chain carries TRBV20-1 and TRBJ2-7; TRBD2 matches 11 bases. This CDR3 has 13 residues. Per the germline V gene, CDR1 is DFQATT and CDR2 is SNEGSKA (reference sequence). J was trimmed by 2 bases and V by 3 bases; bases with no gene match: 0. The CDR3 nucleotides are TGCAGTGCTAGTAGCGGGAGGGCCTACGAGCAGTACGTC. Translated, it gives CSASSGRAYEQYV.

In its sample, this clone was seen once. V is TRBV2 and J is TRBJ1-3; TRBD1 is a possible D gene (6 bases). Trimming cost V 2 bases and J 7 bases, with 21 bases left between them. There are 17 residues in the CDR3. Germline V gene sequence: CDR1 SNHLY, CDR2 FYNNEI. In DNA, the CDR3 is TGTGCCAGCAGTGAATGGCCAGGGGATCTGGGACGGAACACCATATATTTT. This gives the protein CASSEWPGDLGRNTIYF. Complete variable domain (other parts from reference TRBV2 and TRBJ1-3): EPEVTQTPSHQVTQMGQEVILRCVPISNHLYFYWYRQILGQKVEFLVSFYNNEISEKSEIFDDQFSVERPDGSNFTLKIRSTKLEDSAMYFCASSEWPGDLGRNTIYFGEGSWLTVV.

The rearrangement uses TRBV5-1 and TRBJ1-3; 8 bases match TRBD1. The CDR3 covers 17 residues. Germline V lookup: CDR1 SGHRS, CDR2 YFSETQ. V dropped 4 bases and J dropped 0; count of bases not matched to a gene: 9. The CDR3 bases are TGCGCCAGCAGCCCAACAGACAGGGGACCCTCTGGAAACACCATATATTTT. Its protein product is CASSPTDRGPSGNTIYF.